This TCR beta chain derives from a study of identical twins. TCRdb reprocessed the 5' RACE reads with MiXCR, giving one entry per CDR3 protein. The data show 1.5 million to 2 million distinct CDR3 sequences, about 31% seen once. The V end was cut by 3 bases, the J end by 0 bases, with 12 bases between. The CDR3 has 16 amino acids. CDR1 and CDR2 from the germline V gene are LGHNA and YNFKEQ. The gene calls are TRBV4-2 and TRBJ1-5; D ambiguous. Sequencing was carried out using cord blood. The clonotype comes from a newborn girl in good health. CDR3 bases: TGTGCCAGCAGCCACCCATCAAAATATAGCAATCAGCCCCAGCATTTT. It codes for CASSHPSKYSNQPQHF.